This T cell receptor beta chain was identified during a study of T cell responses to AZD1222 COVID-19 vaccine. About this clone itself: Antigen specificity is unknown.

The CDR3 covers 15 residues. Germline V gene data show CDR1 as SGHKS and CDR2 as YYEKEE (reference sequence). The V segment lost 3 bases and the J segment 2 bases; nucleotides outside the gene matches: 4. Findings and limits, study-wide: Mostly white British, mostly female donors; authors suggested clonal diversity may be underestimated. Recipients of AZD1222 seropositive at baseline numbered only five or six.

Only in-frame clones appear in the TCRdb table, and some are missing; sequencing was by immunoSEQ multiplex PCR. Of roughly 110,000 clones listed, 70% to 90% are singletons. This TCR derives from an adult who received the AZD1222 COVID-19 vaccine. Source: peripheral blood, taken 28 days after the second AZD1222 dose. The rearrangement links TRBV5-5 to TRBJ2-3, with TRBD2 matching over 9 bases. Here the CDR3 DNA reads TGTGCCAGCAGCTCGCGGGGGGGCTCCACAGATACGCAGTATTTT. This encodes CASSSRGGSTDTQYF.